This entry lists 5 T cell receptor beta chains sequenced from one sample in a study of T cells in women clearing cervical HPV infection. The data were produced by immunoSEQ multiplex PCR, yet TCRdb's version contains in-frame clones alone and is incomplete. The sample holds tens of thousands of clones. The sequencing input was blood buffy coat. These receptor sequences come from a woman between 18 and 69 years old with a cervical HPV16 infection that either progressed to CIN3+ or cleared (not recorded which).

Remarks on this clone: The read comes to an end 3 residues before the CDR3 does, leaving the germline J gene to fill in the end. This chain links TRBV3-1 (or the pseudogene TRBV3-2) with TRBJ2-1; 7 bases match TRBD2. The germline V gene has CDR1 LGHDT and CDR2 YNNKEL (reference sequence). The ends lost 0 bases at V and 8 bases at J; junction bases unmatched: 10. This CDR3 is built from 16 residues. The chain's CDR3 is CASSQDEGRREYEQFF. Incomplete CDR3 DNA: TGTGCCAGCAGCCAAGATGAAGGGAGGCGGGAGTATGAG.

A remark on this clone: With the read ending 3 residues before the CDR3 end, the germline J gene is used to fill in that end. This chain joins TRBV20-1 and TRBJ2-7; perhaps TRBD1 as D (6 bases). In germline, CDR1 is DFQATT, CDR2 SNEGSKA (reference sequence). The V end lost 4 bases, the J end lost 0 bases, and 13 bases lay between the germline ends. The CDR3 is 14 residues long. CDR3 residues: CSATHQGYSYEQYF. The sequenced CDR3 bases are TGCAGTGCTACCCACCAGGGGTACTCCTACGAG.

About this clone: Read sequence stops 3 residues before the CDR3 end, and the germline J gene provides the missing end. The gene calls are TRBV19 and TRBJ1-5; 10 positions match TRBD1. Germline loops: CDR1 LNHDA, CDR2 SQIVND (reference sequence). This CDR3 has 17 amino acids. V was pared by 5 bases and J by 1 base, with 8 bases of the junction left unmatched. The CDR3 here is CASSFTTGGASNQPQHF. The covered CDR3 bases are TGTGCCAGTAGTTTTACGACAGGGGGCGCGAGCAATCAGCCC.

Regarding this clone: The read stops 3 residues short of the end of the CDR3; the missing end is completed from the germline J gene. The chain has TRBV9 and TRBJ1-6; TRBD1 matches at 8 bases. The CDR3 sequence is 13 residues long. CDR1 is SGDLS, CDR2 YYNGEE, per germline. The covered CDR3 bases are TGTGCCAGCAGCGTAGCTACAGGGGGGACC. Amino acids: CASSVATGGT. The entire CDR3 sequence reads CASSVATGGTLHF.

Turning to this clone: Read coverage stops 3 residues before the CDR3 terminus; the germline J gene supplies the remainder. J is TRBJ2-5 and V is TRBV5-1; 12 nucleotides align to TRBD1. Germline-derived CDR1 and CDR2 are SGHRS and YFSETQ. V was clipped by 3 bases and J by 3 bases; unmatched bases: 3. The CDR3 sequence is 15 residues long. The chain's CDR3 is CASSWGQGAKETQYF. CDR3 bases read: TGCGCCAGCAGCTGGGGACAGGGGGCAAAAGAGACC.